The clone carrying this T cell receptor beta chain was detected a few times. Its antigen remains unknown. Other DNA sequences from this sample encode an identical CDR3 as well. This entry belongs to a study of shared clonotypes between healthy human individuals. Assay used: immunoSEQ multiplex PCR; TCRdb lists only in-frame clones, some missing. The sample consists of 550,000 to 750,000 clones, just over 90% of them appearing once. The CDR3 length is 11 residues. CDR1 is SGHAT and CDR2 is FQNNGV in the germline V gene. V dropped 1 base and J dropped 2 bases, with 0 bases sitting between them. Whole-study findings and limits: Measured sharing among donors was expected to vary with sequencing depth.

Terminally differentiated effector memory CD45RA+ cells were excluded by CCR7 positive selection of CD45RO-negative cells. This clonotype was obtained from a man aged 25-45 years in good health. The rearrangement joins TRBV11-2 to TRBJ2-7; no clear D. The sequencing sample was made of naive CD8+ T cells sorted from blood. CDR3 loop: CASSLAYEQYF. In DNA form, the CDR3 reads TGTGCCAGCAGCTTAGCCTACGAGCAGTACTTC.